This TCR beta chain was captured in a study of beta chain features in type 1 diabetes (dated by TCRdb to 2016 to 2018). General notes on the study: No differences in mean age, gender distribution, total cell number or subset yield were found between patients and healthy donors. A total of over 90,000,000 sorted cells were examined across all samples, and a strong correlation was observed between cell number per subset and RNA yield. Regulatory and stem cell-like memory subsets were obtained from only 8 patients and roughly 8 healthy donors, while naive and central memory subsets were obtained from all 30 or so donors. The study compared the TCRB repertoires of sorted circulating CD4+ T cell subsets in recently diagnosed type 1 diabetes patients with those in matched healthy donors.

What the study reported, not specific to this receptor: Shorter templates might have been favored by PCR, but patient and control samples were amplified and corrected together, so both groups would have been affected equally by any skew. Only small numbers of individuals were included in the HLA sub-analyses, which left unresolved whether HLA type had any influence on TCRB rearrangement. Type 1 diabetes patients showed a moderate but significant shortening of TCRB CDR3 length in all four CD4+ subsets. Because cDNA was sequenced instead of genomic DNA, highly expressing activated cells could be over-represented, though the groups showed no difference in activation or CD3 levels. Naive, central memory and regulatory TCRB repertoires appeared to be more similar among patients than among healthy donors. Patients with type 1 diabetes made fewer insertions and deleted more nucleotides at VDJ recombination sites, implying thymic rearrangement abnormalities.

The entire isolated RNA was reverse transcribed using the High Capacity cDNA Reverse Transcription Kit, and thus expressed TCRB transcripts were sequenced. Naive, central memory and regulatory T cell samples underwent deep immunoSEQ sequencing, averaging around 3.6 million total reads per sample. After sorted cells were lysed in RLT buffer, RNA was extracted with DNase-treated RNeasy Micro or Mini kits, with the choice depending on cell number. Each cell subset was processed separately to prevent cross-contamination, with patient and healthy donor samples processed together. The immunoSEQ multiplex PCR was used to amplify TCRB sequences from cDNA, generating 87-bp fragments that spanned the CDR3 region. Sequencing of the amplicons was performed on the Illumina HiSeq platform. In the paper's pipeline: PCR bias was corrected computationally using synthetic template baselines, and reads within Hamming distance 2 were collapsed, with unmergeable singletons discarded. Reads were aligned to IMGT to assign V, D and J genes, CDR3 length, and insertions or deletions at six rearrangement sites. Clonotype counts were normalized to sorted cell number within each subset before computing true diversity and Gini coefficients with the tcR R package. Repertoire sharing was quantified using the overlap coefficient calculated on TCRB nucleotide sequences. This immuneACCESS table, as held by TCRdb, lists in-frame sequences with V and J called but not all clones. Of the missing ones, under half trace to an unresolved V gene in checked studies; the others have no known cause. V and J calls and clone size come straight from that table; D and trimming were deduced from the DNA. The sample records about 150,000 clones, 9% to 12% of which are singletons. More than 0.4% of the sample is taken by the ten largest.

Each donor gave one peripheral blood draw, around 100 mL on average, collected into heparinised tubes. Naive, central memory, regulatory and stem cell-like memory CD4+ T cells were sorted on a BD FACSAria II using a panel including CD45RO, CCR7, CD25, CD127, CD95 and CD27. Every sorted population had a purity above 95%. PBMCs were isolated right away by Lymphoprep density gradient centrifugation and were stained directly, without culture. So that batch effects would be minimized, each experiment stained and sorted samples in pairs, pairing one healthy donor with one patient. Trimming takes 6 bases off V and 4 bases off J; junction bases not matched to a gene: 6. From the cysteine up to the phenylalanine, the CDR3 has a length of 13 residues. CDR3 DNA only is kept here, 39 bases in frame from base 1. CDR1 and CDR2 are drawn from the germline V gene (reference sequence): GTSNPN, SVGIG. In its sample, this clone was seen a few times. Its antigen remains undetermined. No much larger clone exists at a distance of one base, and base qualities are not known.

The rearrangement combines TRBV30 with TRBJ1-2; the central 9 bases match TRBD1. The sequenced sample was central memory CD4+ T cells from blood. This TCR came from a man aged 30 to 39 with type 1 diabetes. The DNA is as follows: TGTGCCTGCGCACAGGGGGCTCCCTATGGCTACACCTTC. Translated, this gives CACAQGAPYGYTF.